Following are 17 T cell receptor beta chains from one sample sequenced in a study of cytomegalovirus exposure and HLA in healthy donors (dated by TCRdb to 2017 to 2019). The method was the immunoSEQ multiplex PCR assay. For the multiplex PCR, a mixture combining 60 forward primers for TCR Vbeta segments and 13 reverse primers for TCR Jbeta segments was used. The table comes from immuneACCESS by way of TCRdb, which keeps in-frame sequences with V and J called. Part of the clones is missing from these tables; in studies checked, under half for an unresolved V gene and the rest for unknown reasons. The sample includes 200,000 to 250,000 clones, with around 80% observed a single time. In total, the top ten clones hold roughly 5% of the sample. Sequencing input: PBMCs. These receptors all come from a woman aged 40-49 years in good health and CMV-seropositive.

V and J are TRBV25-1 and TRBJ2-7; 11 positions match TRBD1. This CDR3 has 14 residues. Germline-derived CDR1 and CDR2 are MGHDK and SYGVNS. The V gene end was trimmed by 3 bases and the J gene end by 3 bases; junction bases not matched to a gene: 1. The CDR3 sequence: CASSEGTGGYEQYF. The CDR3 DNA sequence: TGTGCCAGCAGTGAGGGGACAGGGGGCTACGAGCAGTACTTC.

The sample holds one count of this clone. The V and J genes are TRBV6-4 and TRBJ1-1; D gene ambiguous. The CDR3 consists of 14 residues. Germline V gives CDR1 MRHNA, CDR2 SNTAGT. Trimming shortened V by 6 bases and J by 0 bases, and 11 bases separated the two germline ends. In DNA form, the CDR3 reads TGTGCCAGCAGGGCGGAATCGATGAACACTGAAGCTTTCTTT. This gives the protein CASRAESMNTEAFF.

The rearrangement links TRBV2 to TRBJ1-2; D is unresolved. Trimming removed 4 bases from V and 3 bases from J, with 3 bases in between. The germline V gene has CDR1 SNHLY and CDR2 FYNNEI. This CDR3 has 11 residues. CDR3 amino acids: CASSVDYGYTF. The DNA of the CDR3 is TGTGCCAGCAGTGTCGACTATGGCTACACCTTC.

This chain connects TRBV27 to TRBJ2-1; 13 bases fit TRBD2. CDR1 and CDR2 from the germline V gene are MNHEY and SMNVEV (reference sequence). V lost 5 bases to trimming and J lost 4 bases; unmatched junction nucleotides: 5. This CDR3 comprises 16 residues. CDR3 DNA sequence: TGTGCCAGCAGTAGACTACTAGCGGGAGGGTACAATGAGCAGTTCTTC. Translated: CASSRLLAGGYNEQFF.

The chain employs TRBV5-8 and TRBJ1-5; TRBD1 agrees at 9 bases. The CDR3 is 15 residues long. Per germline, CDR1 SGHTS and CDR2 YDEGEE. The J segment lost 7 bases and the V segment lost 0 bases, leaving 5 bases of the junction unmatched. In nucleotides, the CDR3 is TGTGCCAGCAGCTTGGCCGGACAGGGGAACCAGCCCCAGCATTTT. Amino acid sequence: CASSLAGQGNQPQHF.

The table lists this clone with a count of one. The chain joins TRBV28 to TRBJ1-4; 8 positions agree with TRBD1. Trimming took 6 bases from V and 6 from J; bases not matched to a gene: 3. The CDR3 totals 13 residues. Germline V CDR1 and CDR2: MDHEN, SYDVKM. The CDR3 protein is CASSGTGHEKLFF. CDR3 nucleotide sequence: TGTGCCAGCAGCGGGACAGGTCATGAAAAACTGTTTTTT.

This chain joins TRBV7-9 and TRBJ2-1; TRBD2 matches at 9 bases. V lost 5 bases and J lost 5; bases outside the gene matches: 4. Germline CDR1 reads SEHNR; CDR2 reads FQNEAQ (reference sequence). The CDR3 totals 14 residues. The CDR3 region is CASSVVAGDNEQFF. CDR3 DNA sequence: TGTGCCAGCAGCGTAGTAGCGGGAGACAATGAGCAGTTCTTC.

In this sample, this clone turned up a few times. The rearrangement joins TRBV7-2 to TRBJ2-4; 8 bases are a match to TRBD2. The CDR3 runs to 14 residues. Germline loops: CDR1 SGHTA, CDR2 FQGNSA. V was clipped by 1 base and J by 9 bases; unmatched bases: 5. CDR3 region: CASSLGAGAPIQYF. The CDR3 DNA reads as TGTGCCAGCAGCTTAGGAGCGGGGGCGCCCATTCAGTACTTC.

The chain carries TRBV28 and TRBJ2-5; 8 bases are a match to TRBD1. This CDR3 has 16 residues. Germline V gene lookup returns CDR1 MDHEN and CDR2 SYDVKM. The V segment lost 4 bases and the J segment 0 bases; nucleotides outside the gene matches: 7. The CDR3 DNA is TGTGCCAGCAGTTGGGTGACAGGGGATCACCAAGAGACCCAGTACTTC. The encoded protein is CASSWVTGDHQETQYF.

The rearrangement uses TRBV7-6 and TRBJ1-5; D gene uncertain. V gave up 8 bases and J gave up 0 bases, with 8 bases separating them. From germline, CDR1 is SGHVS and CDR2 FNYEAQ. This CDR3 contains 13 residues. The CDR3 here is CASAGYSNQPQHF. CDR3 coding DNA: TGTGCCAGCGCGGGTTATAGCAATCAGCCCCAGCATTTT.

The chain combines TRBV5-1 with TRBJ1-1; weak D call: TRBD1 (5 bases). Germline V gene lookup returns CDR1 SGHRS and CDR2 YFSETQ. Deletions cut 0 bases from V and 0 bases from J, with 12 bases between. This CDR3 region has 16 residues. CDR3 in amino acids: CASSLAAGTMNTEAFF. CDR3 coding DNA: TGCGCCAGCAGCTTGGCCGCAGGGACTATGAACACTGAAGCTTTCTTT.

This sequence joins TRBV19 and TRBJ1-1; TRBD1 aligns across 8 bases. CDR1 is LNHDA and CDR2 is SQIVND in the germline V gene (reference sequence). This CDR3 spans 13 amino acids. Trimming cost V 5 bases and J 4 bases; bases outside gene matches: 3. DNA of the CDR3: TGTGCCAGTAGTTTGACAGGGGCCACTGAAGCTTTCTTT. Its protein is CASSLTGATEAFF.

The genes are TRBV19 and TRBJ1-5; TRBD1 agrees at 7 bases. This CDR3 has 14 residues. Per germline, CDR1 LNHDA and CDR2 SQIVND (reference sequence). The V and J ends lost 7 bases and 3 bases, in that order; junction bases with no gene match: 6. The CDR3 nucleotides are TGTGCCAGTACCCCGACAGGGATCAATCAGCCCCAGCATTTT. Translation gives CASTPTGINQPQHF.

V is TRBV19 and J is TRBJ2-2, with 10 bases lining up with TRBD1. Germline values: CDR1 LNHDA, CDR2 SQIVND (reference sequence). V was clipped by 6 bases and J by 3 bases; unmatched bases: 10. This CDR3 spans 17 amino acids. In DNA, the CDR3 is TGTGCCAGTAGCCCCGGCCCGGGGACAGGGGACACCGGGGAGCTGTTTTTT. This codes for CASSPGPGTGDTGELFF.

This chain joins TRBV5-6 and TRBJ1-1; 11 nucleotides match TRBD1. Germline V gene lookup returns CDR1 SGHDT and CDR2 YYEEEE. The junction had 1 base not matched to a gene; V was cut back by 0 bases and J by 0 bases. The CDR3 extends over 16 amino acids. CDR3 nucleotide sequence: TGTGCCAGCAGCTTGGTGGACAGGGGGCTGAACACTGAAGCTTTCTTT. It specifies CASSLVDRGLNTEAFF.

The genes are TRBV4-3 and TRBJ2-2; TRBD2 aligns across 9 bases. The CDR3 covers 16 residues. After removal of 1 base from V and 8 bases from J, the junction contained 8 bases not matched to a gene. Germline V lookup: CDR1 LGHNA, CDR2 YSLEER. The CDR3 loop reads CASSQGGLAVSGELFF. CDR3 DNA: TGCGCCAGCAGCCAAGGGGGACTAGCCGTCTCGGGGGAGCTGTTTTTT.

The chain recombines TRBV5-1 with TRBJ2-2, with 10 bases identical to TRBD1. CDR3 length: 16 amino acids. V gave up 4 bases and J gave up 4 bases; unmatched junction bases: 7. Germline V CDR1 and CDR2: SGHRS, YFSETQ. CDR3 nucleotides: TGCGCCAGCAGCCCCCGGGACAGGGGTCCCACCGGGGAGCTGTTTTTT. It yields the protein CASSPRDRGPTGELFF.